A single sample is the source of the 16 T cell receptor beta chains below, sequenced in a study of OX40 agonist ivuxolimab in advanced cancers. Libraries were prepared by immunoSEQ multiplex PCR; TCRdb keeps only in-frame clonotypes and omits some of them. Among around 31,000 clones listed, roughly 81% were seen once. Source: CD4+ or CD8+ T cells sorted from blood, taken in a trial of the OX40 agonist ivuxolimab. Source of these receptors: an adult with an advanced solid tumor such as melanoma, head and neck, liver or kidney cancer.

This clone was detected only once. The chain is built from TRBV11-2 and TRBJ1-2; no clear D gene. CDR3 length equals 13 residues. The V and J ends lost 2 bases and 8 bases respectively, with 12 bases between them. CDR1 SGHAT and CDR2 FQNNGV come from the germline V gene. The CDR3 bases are TGTGCCAGCAGCTTAAGCAGGAGAGACGGCTACACCTTC. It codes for CASSLSRRDGYTF.

CDR3 region: CASSLRSVGSGADTQYF. The CDR3 nucleotides are TGTGCCAGCAGCCTCAGGTCAGTGGGCTCCGGCGCAGATACGCAGTATTTT. The chain couples TRBV13 to TRBJ2-3; no clear D. The CDR3 has 17 residues. V was pared by 5 bases and J by 4 bases, with 22 bases between. CDR1 is PRHDT and CDR2 is FYEKMQ in the germline V gene (reference sequence).

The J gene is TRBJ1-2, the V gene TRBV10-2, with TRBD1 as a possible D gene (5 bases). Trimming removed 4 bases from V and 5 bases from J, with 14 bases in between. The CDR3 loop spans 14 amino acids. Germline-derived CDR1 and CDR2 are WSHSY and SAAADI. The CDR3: CASSGTGGSYGYTF. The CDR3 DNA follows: TGCGCCAGCAGTGGGACCGGGGGAAGTTATGGCTACACCTTC.

The chain's CDR3 is CASTSAGGPYEQFF. The CDR3, as DNA: TGCGCCAGCACCTCGGCGGGAGGGCCCTATGAGCAGTTCTTC. This rearrangement joins TRBV5-1 to TRBJ2-1; 9 bases match TRBD2. Germline loops: CDR1 SGHRS, CDR2 YFSETQ. The CDR3 length is 14 residues. The V and J ends lost 6 bases and 8 bases, in that order; junction bases with no gene match: 9.

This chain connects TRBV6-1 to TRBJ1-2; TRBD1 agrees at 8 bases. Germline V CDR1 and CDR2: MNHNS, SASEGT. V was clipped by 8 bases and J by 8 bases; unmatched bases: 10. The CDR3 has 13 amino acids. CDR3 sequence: CASSLQGGEGYTF. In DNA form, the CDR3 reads TGTGCCAGCTCCTTACAGGGGGGCGAAGGCTACACCTTC.

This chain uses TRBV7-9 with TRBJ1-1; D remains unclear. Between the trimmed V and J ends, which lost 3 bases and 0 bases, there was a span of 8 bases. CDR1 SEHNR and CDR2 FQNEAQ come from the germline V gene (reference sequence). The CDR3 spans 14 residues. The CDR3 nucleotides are TGTGCCAGCAGCTTCGGACTTTTGAACACTGAAGCTTTCTTT. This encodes CASSFGLLNTEAFF.

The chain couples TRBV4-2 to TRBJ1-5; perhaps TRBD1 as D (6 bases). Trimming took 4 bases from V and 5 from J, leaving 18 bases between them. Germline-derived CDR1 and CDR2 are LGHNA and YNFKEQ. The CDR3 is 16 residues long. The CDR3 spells CASSLEAGGKDQPQHF. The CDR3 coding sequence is TGTGCCAGCAGCCTAGAGGCGGGGGGCAAGGATCAGCCCCAGCATTTT.

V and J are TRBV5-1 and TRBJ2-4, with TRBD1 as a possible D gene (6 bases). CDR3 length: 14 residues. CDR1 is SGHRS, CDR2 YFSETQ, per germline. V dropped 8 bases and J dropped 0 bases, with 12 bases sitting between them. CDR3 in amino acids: CASRTDLAKNIQYF. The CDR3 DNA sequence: TGCGCCAGTAGGACAGACCTAGCCAAAAACATTCAGTACTTC.

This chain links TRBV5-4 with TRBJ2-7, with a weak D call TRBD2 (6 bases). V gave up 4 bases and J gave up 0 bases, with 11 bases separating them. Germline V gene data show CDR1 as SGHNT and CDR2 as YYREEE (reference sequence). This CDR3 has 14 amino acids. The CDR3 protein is CASSPPGASYEQYF. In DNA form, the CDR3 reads TGTGCCAGCAGCCCACCGGGAGCCTCCTACGAGCAGTACTTC.

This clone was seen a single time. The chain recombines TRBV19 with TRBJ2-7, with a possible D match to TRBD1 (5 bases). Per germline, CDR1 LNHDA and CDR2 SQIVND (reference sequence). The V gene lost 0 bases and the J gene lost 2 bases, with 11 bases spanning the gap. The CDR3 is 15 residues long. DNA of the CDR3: TGTGCCAGTAGTATAGATCGCAGGGCGCCCTACGAGCAGTACTTC. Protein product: CASSIDRRAPYEQYF.

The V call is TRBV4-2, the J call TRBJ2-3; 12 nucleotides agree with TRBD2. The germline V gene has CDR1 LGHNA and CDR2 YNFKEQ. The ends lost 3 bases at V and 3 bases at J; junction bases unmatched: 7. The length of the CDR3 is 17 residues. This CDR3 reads CASSQILAGGSTDTQYF. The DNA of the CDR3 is TGTGCCAGCAGCCAGATACTAGCGGGAGGTAGTACAGATACGCAGTATTTT.

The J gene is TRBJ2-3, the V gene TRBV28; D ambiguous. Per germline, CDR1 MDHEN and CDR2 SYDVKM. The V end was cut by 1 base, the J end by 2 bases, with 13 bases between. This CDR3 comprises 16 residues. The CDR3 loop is CASSLFGRKATDTQYF. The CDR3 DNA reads TGTGCCAGCAGTTTATTTGGCAGGAAAGCCACAGATACGCAGTATTTT. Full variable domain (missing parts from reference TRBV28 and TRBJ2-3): DVKVTQSSRYLVKRTGEKVFLECVQDMDHENMFWYRQDPGLGLRLIYFSYDVKMKEKGDIPEGYSVSREKKERFSLILESASTNQTSMYLCASSLFGRKATDTQYFGPGTRLTVL.

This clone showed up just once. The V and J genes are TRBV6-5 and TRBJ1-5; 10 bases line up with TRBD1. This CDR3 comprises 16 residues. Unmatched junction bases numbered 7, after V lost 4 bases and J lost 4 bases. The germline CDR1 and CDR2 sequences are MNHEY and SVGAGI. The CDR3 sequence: CASSSQTGGGNQPQHF. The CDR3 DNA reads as TGTGCCAGCAGTTCCCAGACAGGGGGCGGGAATCAGCCCCAGCATTTT.

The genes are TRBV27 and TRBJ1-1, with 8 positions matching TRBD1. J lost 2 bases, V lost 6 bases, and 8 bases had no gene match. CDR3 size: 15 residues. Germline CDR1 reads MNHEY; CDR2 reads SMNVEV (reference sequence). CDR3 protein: CASSWDRRTNTEAFF. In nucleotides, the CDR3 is TGTGCCAGCAGCTGGGACAGGCGGACCAACACTGAAGCTTTCTTT.

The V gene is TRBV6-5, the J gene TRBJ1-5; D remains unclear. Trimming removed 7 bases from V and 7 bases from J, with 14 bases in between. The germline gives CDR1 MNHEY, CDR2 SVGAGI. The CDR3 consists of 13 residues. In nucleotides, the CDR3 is TGTGCCAGCACGAAGGAGCGGAAACAGCCCCAGCATTTT. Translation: CASTKERKQPQHF.

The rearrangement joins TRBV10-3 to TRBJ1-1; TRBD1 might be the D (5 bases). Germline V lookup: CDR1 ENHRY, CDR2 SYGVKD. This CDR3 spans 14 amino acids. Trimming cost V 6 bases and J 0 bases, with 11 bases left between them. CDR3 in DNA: TGTGCCATCAGGGGGCAGGCCATGAACACTGAAGCTTTCTTT. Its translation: CAIRGQAMNTEAFF.